The sequence of this TCR beta chain was determined in a study of blood T cell repertoires in COVID-19. Study-wide background: T cells, B-cell-depleted T cells, or PBMCs provided the cDNA or gDNA that served as material.

The age range of participants was about 18 to 89 years, with residence in 20 to 25 US areas. Germline values: CDR1 KGHSH, CDR2 LQKENI. This CDR3 spans 16 amino acids. The V segment lost 3 bases and the J segment 7 bases; nucleotides outside the gene matches: 8. Study processing details: Nucleated cell counts were estimated from reference gene primer amplification. Sequencing used immunoSEQ multiplex PCR; TCRdb keeps in-frame clones, though not all of them. V, J and clone size reflect that table, while D and trimming were determined from the DNA. The data hold 150,000 to 200,000 clones, with more than 80% observed a single time.

The sample taken for sequencing was PBMCs or T cells enriched from blood (not recorded which). The source of this sequence is a man aged 45 to 65 who had recovered from COVID-19. The V gene is TRBV18, the J gene TRBJ1-4; TRBD1 matches 10 bases. The CDR3 loop is CASSPGRTGGGEKLFF. DNA for the CDR3: TGTGCCAGCTCACCGGGACGGACAGGGGGAGGTGAAAAACTGTTTTTT.